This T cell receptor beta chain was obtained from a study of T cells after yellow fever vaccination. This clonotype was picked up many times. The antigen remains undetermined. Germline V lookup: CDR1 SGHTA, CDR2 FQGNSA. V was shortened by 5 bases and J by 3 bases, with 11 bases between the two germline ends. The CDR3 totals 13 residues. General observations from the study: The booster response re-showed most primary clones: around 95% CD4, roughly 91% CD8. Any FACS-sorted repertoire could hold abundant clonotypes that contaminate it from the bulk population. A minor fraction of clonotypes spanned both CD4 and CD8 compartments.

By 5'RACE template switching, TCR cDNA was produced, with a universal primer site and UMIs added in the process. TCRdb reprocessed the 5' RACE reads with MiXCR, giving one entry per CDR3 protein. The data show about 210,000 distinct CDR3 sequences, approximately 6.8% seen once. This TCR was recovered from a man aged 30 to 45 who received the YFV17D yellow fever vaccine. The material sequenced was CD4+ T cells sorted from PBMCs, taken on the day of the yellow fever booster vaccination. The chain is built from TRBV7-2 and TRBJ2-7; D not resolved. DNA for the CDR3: TGTGCCAGCAGCCCGGTAGCTAACTACGAGCAGTACTTC. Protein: CASSPVANYEQYF.